This T cell receptor beta chain came from a study of shared clonotypes between healthy human individuals. About this clone itself: In the same sample, other DNA sequences code for this CDR3.

Deep-level settings were used for running the assay. For each subset, genomic DNA was distributed in equal portions over several immunoSEQ plates. Using immunoSEQ multiplex PCR, the repertoire was profiled, and TCRdb retains in-frame clones only, with some absent. Among about 2 million clones listed, about 94% were seen once. CD45RO-negative, CCR7-selected cells formed the naive CD8 fraction, which excluded terminally differentiated effector memory CD45RA+ cells. The donors were all Caucasian adults (living in Nashville, Tennessee). This TCR derives from a man younger than 35 in good health. Sample: naive CD8+ T cells sorted from blood.

CDR3 loop: CATSTGQGSYNEQFF. The CDR3 DNA is TGTGCCACCAGCACAGGGCAGGGGTCCTACAATGAGCAGTTCTTC. This chain connects TRBV15 to TRBJ2-1, with D perhaps TRBD1 (6 bases). The germline CDR1 and CDR2 sequences are LNHNV and YYDKDF (reference sequence). The V end lost 4 bases, the J end lost 1 base, and 11 bases lay between the germline ends. CDR3 length: 15 amino acids.